Described below is a single TCR beta chain sequence and its context. This clone was detected a few times. It has no known antigen specificity. No clone much larger than this one lies a single base away; base qualities are absent. This sample stems from a study of PD-1 blockade in classical Hodgkin lymphoma (dated by TCRdb to about 2020). Some background on the complete study: The study used CyTOF and TCR beta sequencing to define a peripheral blood immune signature of response to PD-1 blockade in classical Hodgkin lymphoma. What the research found in general, with its limitations: Only a single clinical trial cohort was studied, and what caused the repertoire differences, possibly disease activity or prior therapy, remained undefined. Baseline TCR diversity was reported to be lower in newly diagnosed patients than in healthy donors, and even lower in relapsed/refractory patients.

Genomic DNA was extracted with the Qiagen DNeasy kit from unsorted PBMCs and from negatively selected CD4+ and CD8+ fractions. Using primers that anneal to V and J segments, immunoSEQ multiplex PCR amplified the TCR beta CDR3 regions. A synthetic immune receptor repertoire was used to minimize amplification bias, and remaining bias was computationally removed after sequencing. The authors processed their data as follows. Repertoire diversity was quantified as the Shannon entropy index using custom Python scripts. Unsorted, CD4+ and CD8+ repertoires were analyzed separately, except for combined analyses in which CD4+ and CD8+ sequences were merged in silico. TCRdb stores this immuneACCESS table with in-frame sequences only. Part of the clones is absent; in the studies checked, under half of the shortfall reflects unresolved V genes, and no reason is known for the rest. V and J calls and clone size come straight from that table; D and trimming were deduced from the DNA. This sample has about 7,100 clones in its table, and around 81% of those were observed once. The ten biggest clones cover 7.5% to 9.5% of the sample.

The time point label here, explained by the study, means: newly diagnosed, previously untreated cHL patient sample. As a comparison group for the relapsed/refractory trial patients, PBMCs were sequenced from patients with newly diagnosed, previously untreated classical Hodgkin lymphoma. Peripheral blood was collected in 8 mL Vacutainer Cell Preparation Tubes, from which PBMCs were isolated by centrifugation and then cryopreserved. The sequence was collected from a human donor with classical Hodgkin lymphoma. The sequenced sample was peripheral blood mononuclear cells (PBMCs).

The sequence in DNA is TGTGCCAGCAGTGATCTGGACTATAGCTCCTACAATGAGCAGTTCTTC. Its translation reads: CASSDLDYSSYNEQFF. The chain employs TRBV2 and TRBJ2-1; TRBD2 is a possible D gene, resting on 6 matching bases. V is clipped by 3 bases and J by 0 bases, and the sequence between their germline boundaries is 12 bases long. CDR1 and CDR2 are read off the germline V gene as SNHLY and FYNNEI. CDR3 length: 16 amino acids, cysteine to phenylalanine. Just CDR3 DNA is preserved here, 48 bases in frame from base 1.